This TCR beta chain was profiled in a study of blood T cell repertoires in COVID-19. Turning to the study itself: Samples came from the United States, Italy and Spain, spanning acute and convalescent COVID-19. Nucleic acid was either cDNA or gDNA, and it came from T cells, B-cell-depleted T cells, or PBMCs.

The study drew participants aged about 18 to 89 years from some 24 US areas. The assay was immunoSEQ multiplex PCR, and TCRdb's table has in-frame clones only and misses some. The sample has 140,000 to 150,000 clones; about 89% are singletons. The CDR3 is 12 residues long. V gave up 1 base and J gave up 13 bases, with 11 bases separating them. The source of this sequence is a man aged 55 to 69 who had recovered from COVID-19. The V gene is TRBV12-3 or TRBV12-4, the J gene TRBJ1-5, with D possibly matching TRBD1 (6 bases). Source material: PBMCs or T cells enriched from blood (not recorded which). The CDR3 DNA reads TGTGCCAGCAGTTTAGGAGGACAGCAGCAGCATTTT. Translating it yields CASSLGGQQQHF.